Below, 4 T cell receptor beta chains from the same sample are listed, as sequenced in a study of blood T cell repertoires in COVID-19. Using immunoSEQ multiplex PCR, the repertoire was profiled, and TCRdb retains in-frame clones only, with some absent. The table shows 120,000 to 150,000 clones, with roughly 90% occurring only once. What was sequenced was peripheral blood. These receptors were obtained from a woman between 45 and 65 years old with acute or convalescent COVID-19.

This clone was observed once. The V call is TRBV3-1 (or the pseudogene TRBV3-2), the J call TRBJ2-1, with 8 bases that match TRBD1. This CDR3 comprises 15 residues. The V and J ends lost 0 bases and 10 bases, in that order; junction bases with no gene match: 8. CDR1 is LGHDT and CDR2 is YNNKEL in the germline V gene (reference sequence). CDR3 region: CASSQEATGAREQFF. CDR3 DNA sequence: TGTGCCAGCAGCCAAGAGGCGACAGGGGCTAGGGAGCAGTTCTTC.

The chain combines TRBV7-3 with TRBJ2-5; D is unresolved. CDR1 and CDR2 from the germline V gene are SGHTA and FQGTGA. Trimming took 1 base from V and 2 from J, leaving 8 bases between them. There are 14 residues in the CDR3. For the CDR3, the DNA is TGTGCCAGCAGCTTAAGTTCCGGGCAAGAGACCCAGTACTTC. The encoded protein is CASSLSSGQETQYF.

This clone was found once. This chain connects TRBV5-1 to TRBJ2-7; 8 bases match TRBD1. This CDR3 region has 18 residues. Trimming took 5 bases from V and 0 from J; bases not matched to a gene: 16. CDR1 and CDR2 from the germline V gene are SGHRS and YFSETQ. CDR3 DNA sequence: TGCGCCAGCAGTCGGGGAACAGGGGGATTCATTACCTCCTACGAGCAGTACTTC. As protein: CASSRGTGGFITSYEQYF.

This chain links TRBV6-5 with TRBJ1-5; D is perhaps TRBD1 (5 bases). The V end was cut by 6 bases, the J end by 2 bases, with 14 bases between. CDR1 is MNHEY, CDR2 SVGAGI, per germline. The CDR3 spans 15 residues. DNA for the CDR3: TGTGCCAGCAGGGACCGGGGGGGAGGCAATCAGCCCCAGCATTTT. Protein product: CASRDRGGGNQPQHF.